This TCR beta chain derives from a study of breast tumors, draining lymph nodes, adjacent tissues. The study, taken as a whole, reports: Data only fit, rather than demonstrated, lymph node origin of most tumor T cells. Luminal-like breast cancer showed significantly greater tumor-nontumor repertoire similarity than basal-like breast cancer did.

TCRdb ran MiXCR on the multiplex PCR reads and lists one entry per CDR3 protein. The sample lists about 130,000 distinct CDR3 sequences, approximately 21% occurring once. The V gene's germline CDR1 is LNHNV and CDR2 YYDKDF (reference sequence). With 1 base removed from V and 8 bases from J, the gap between germline ends came to 11 bases. The CDR3 has 13 residues. Samples came from axillary lymph nodes draining the breast cancer. Ten or more counts support this clonotype. Its target is unknown. Sample: axillary lymph node tissue. The chain employs TRBV15 and TRBJ1-2, with D perhaps TRBD1 (6 bases). This receptor was identified in a female donor with breast cancer. Some clones in this sample may be carry-over from other donors' samples. The CDR3 coding sequence is TGTGCCACCAGCAGAGGGGGGCCGAACGGCTACACCTTC. It yields the protein CATSRGGPNGYTF.